The 27 T cell receptor beta chains below all came from one sample that was sequenced in a study of T cell repertoires in cytomegalovirus infection. MiXCR, run by TCRdb on the reads, gives a single entry per CDR3 protein. The table includes around 740,000 distinct CDR3 sequences, 35% to 40% detected once. The sequenced sample was PBMCs. The receptors come from a human donor in good health (CMV status not recorded). Some clones in this sample may be carry-over from other donors' samples.

About this clonotype itself: At one boundary the junction diverges from the germline segment, which might be a read error. The chain is built from TRBV7-6 and TRBJ2-2; D is uncertain. This CDR3 spans 12 amino acids. CDR1 is SGHVS, CDR2 FNYEAQ, per germline. The CDR3 DNA reads as TGTTCCAGCAGCCTAGATGTCGGGGAGCTGTTTTTT. Its protein is CSSSLDVGELFF. The whole variable domain, filled in from reference TRBV7-6 and TRBJ2-2, reads GAGVSQSPRYKVTKRGQDVALRCDPISGHVSLYWYRQALGQGPEFLTYFNYEAQQDKSGLPNDRFSAERPEGSISTLTIQRTEQRDSAMYRCSSSLDVGELFFGEGSRLTVL.

This clonotype was seen many times. The chain is built from TRBV7-2 and TRBJ1-2; D is ambiguous. V was trimmed by 1 base and J by 6 bases, leaving 9 bases between them. The CDR3 has 13 amino acids. The germline V gene encodes CDR1 SGHTA and CDR2 FQGNSA. Here the CDR3 DNA reads TGTGCCAGCAGCTTAGAGATCGGAGATGGCTACACCTTC. Its protein is CASSLEIGDGYTF. Variable domain in full (rest from reference TRBV7-2 and TRBJ1-2): GAGVSQSPSNKVTEKGKDVELRCDPISGHTALYWYRQSLGQGLEFLIYFQGNSAPDKSGLPSDRFSAERTGGSVSTLTIQRTQQEDSAVYLCASSLEIGDGYTFGSGTRLTVV.

The chain combines TRBV29-1 with TRBJ2-1; D might be TRBD1 or TRBD2, each matching 5 bases. This CDR3 has 13 amino acids. Germline V gives CDR1 SQVTM, CDR2 ANQGSEA. V shed 5 bases and J shed 9 bases, with 17 bases lying between them. The DNA of the CDR3 is TGCAGCGTTCGGGTGAGGGGCATTGGTGAGCAGTTCTTC. Amino acid sequence: CSVRVRGIGEQFF.

The sample holds a few counts of this clonotype. The chain is built from TRBV6-1 and TRBJ1-2, with 9 bases lining up with TRBD1. Germline V gene data show CDR1 as MNHNS and CDR2 as SASEGT. The CDR3 covers 15 residues. V was pared by 5 bases and J by 4 bases, with 8 bases of the junction left unmatched. The CDR3 loop is CASSLSTGGFYGYTF. Written as DNA, the CDR3 is TGTGCCAGCAGTTTATCTACAGGGGGCTTCTATGGCTACACCTTC.

The chain links TRBV14 to TRBJ2-5; D is undetermined. This CDR3 has 11 residues. Trimming cost V 1 base and J 7 bases, with 4 bases left between them. The germline gives CDR1 SGHDN, CDR2 FVKESK. CDR3 in DNA: TGTGCCAGCAGCCAAGTCCGGACCCAGTACTTC. Amino acid sequence: CASSQVRTQYF.

Note on this clonotype: At one end, the junction sequence differs from germline, possibly due to a read error. V gene TRBV4-1 combines with J gene TRBJ2-3; no clear D. The CDR3 consists of 14 residues. Germline lookup yields CDR1 MGHRA and CDR2 YSYEKL. CDR3 amino acids: CASSQEKLTDTQYF. The DNA for the CDR3 is TGTGCCAGCAGCCAAGAAAAGCTAACAGATACGCAGTATTTT.

The chain is built from TRBV27 and TRBJ2-4; perhaps TRBD2 as D (6 bases). CDR3 length: 16 amino acids. Trimming left V 5 bases short and J 0 bases short, with 14 bases between. Germline CDR1 reads MNHEY; CDR2 reads SMNVEV (reference sequence). The CDR3 nucleotides are TGTGCCAGCAGTCCCATCGGGACTTCAGCCAAAAACATTCAGTACTTC. Amino acid sequence: CASSPIGTSAKNIQYF.

V is TRBV6-6 and J is TRBJ2-2, with TRBD2 matching over 8 bases. Germline lookup yields CDR1 MNHNY and CDR2 SVGAGI (reference sequence). Trimming removed 5 bases from V and 2 bases from J; junction bases left unmatched: 10. The CDR3 sequence is 17 residues long. CDR3 coding DNA: TGTGCCAGCAGTCCCATCGGGAGCGGGGGAAACACCGGGGAGCTGTTTTTT. This gives the protein CASSPIGSGGNTGELFF.

This clonotype came up a few times. CDR3 protein: CASSPWGGGNSYNEQFF. In DNA form, the CDR3 reads TGTGCCAGTAGTCCCTGGGGCGGGGGGAATTCCTACAATGAGCAGTTCTTC. The chain is built from TRBV19 and TRBJ2-1; 8 bases are shared with TRBD2. The CDR3 sequence is 17 residues long. Germline V CDR1 and CDR2: LNHDA, SQIVND (reference sequence). V lost 5 bases to trimming and J lost 1 base; unmatched junction nucleotides: 10.

Turning to this clonotype: Its ends do not fully match the called genes, so a read error is possible. V is TRBV19 and J is TRBJ2-5; D gene ambiguous. CDR3 length: 17 residues. CDR1 is LNHDA, CDR2 SQIVND, per germline (reference sequence). The chain's CDR3 is CASSRRGEWDQQETKFF. CDR3 bases: TGTGCCAGTAGTCGGCGAGGAGAATGGGATCAACAAGAGACCAAGTTCTTC.

This clonotype was recorded a few times. The V gene is TRBV28, the J gene TRBJ2-5; D not certain. Looked up from germline, CDR1 is MDHEN and CDR2 is SYDVKM. V was pared by 9 bases and J by 6 bases, with 11 bases between. The CDR3 has 11 amino acids. The CDR3, as DNA: TGTGCCAGTAACAAGGAGAAGACCCAGTACTTC. Protein product: CASNKEKTQYF.

The rearrangement uses TRBV5-4 and TRBJ2-5, with a possible D match to TRBD2 (6 bases). CDR1 SGHNT and CDR2 YYREEE come from the germline V gene (reference sequence). CDR3 length: 15 amino acids. V gave up 2 bases and J gave up 5 bases, with 16 bases separating them. The CDR3 loop is CASSFYGGVSETQYF. The CDR3, as DNA: TGTGCCAGCAGCTTTTACGGGGGTGTCAGCGAGACCCAGTACTTC.

The chain links TRBV19 to TRBJ1-1; D remains unclear. Trimming removed 5 bases from V and 0 bases from J, with 19 bases in between. The germline V gene encodes CDR1 LNHDA and CDR2 SQIVND (reference sequence). This CDR3 region has 17 residues. In DNA, the CDR3 is TGTGCCAGTAGTTTAGCCCTAGTTAAGCTAATGAACACTGAAGCTTTCTTT. It yields the protein CASSLALVKLMNTEAFF.

This clonotype was seen ten or more times. The V and J genes are TRBV28 and TRBJ2-2; no firm D call. The V end lost 2 bases, the J end lost 6 bases, and 4 bases lay between the germline ends. Germline CDR1 and CDR2: MDHEN and SYDVKM. The CDR3 length is 12 residues. For the CDR3, the DNA is TGTGCCAGCAGTTTACTCGCCGGGGAGCTGTTTTTT. Its protein is CASSLLAGELFF.

The rearrangement joins TRBV2 to TRBJ2-7; the match to TRBD1 covers 7 bases. Per the germline V gene, CDR1 is SNHLY and CDR2 is FYNNEI. The J segment lost 13 bases and the V segment lost 7 bases, leaving 7 bases of the junction unmatched. This CDR3 is 10 amino acids long. The CDR3 here is CASKDREYYF. The DNA for the CDR3 is TGTGCCAGCAAAGACAGGGAATACTACTTC.

This chain joins TRBV10-3 and TRBJ1-1; weak D call: TRBD1 (6 bases). The CDR3 has 16 amino acids. V was clipped by 3 bases and J by 4 bases, with 18 bases between them. Germline V gives CDR1 ENHRY, CDR2 SYGVKD. CDR3 nucleotide sequence: TGTGCCATCAGTGATCAAGGAACAGGGCTCTCCACTGAAGCTTTCTTT. This sequence encodes CAISDQGTGLSTEAFF.

V usage is TRBV24-1 and J usage is TRBJ2-5; the D gene is possibly TRBD2 (6 bases). CDR1 and CDR2 (germline): KGHDR, SFDVKD. The CDR3 spans 15 residues. V gave up 4 bases and J gave up 0 bases, with 11 bases separating them. The CDR3 here is CATSDPGRNQETQYF. The CDR3 DNA reads TGTGCCACCAGTGACCCTGGGAGGAACCAAGAGACCCAGTACTTC.

This clonotype was seen only a few times. The rearrangement uses TRBV7-8 and TRBJ2-7; perhaps TRBD2 as D (6 bases). V was pared by 3 bases and J by 2 bases, with 14 bases between. The CDR3 totals 15 residues. Germline assignment: CDR1 SGHVS and CDR2 FQNEAQ. DNA of the CDR3: TGTGCCAGCAGCTTTGATGGGACTCCTACCTACGAGCAGTACTTC. This sequence encodes CASSFDGTPTYEQYF.

Only a few counts were recorded for this clonotype. This rearrangement joins TRBV6-1 to TRBJ2-6; 7 bases are a match to TRBD1. The CDR3 totals 16 residues. Trimming cost V 4 bases and J 0 bases; bases outside gene matches: 3. Germline CDR1 is MNHNS and CDR2 is SASEGT. The CDR3: CASSARTGSGANVLTF. The CDR3 DNA reads as TGTGCCAGCAGTGCAAGGACAGGCTCTGGGGCCAACGTCCTGACTTTC.

The rearrangement uses TRBV19 and TRBJ2-1; D is possibly TRBD1 (6 bases). CDR3 length: 16 amino acids. Deletions cut 3 bases from V and 0 bases from J, with 12 bases between. CDR1 is LNHDA and CDR2 is SQIVND in the germline V gene (reference sequence). CDR3 nucleotide sequence: TGTGCCAGTAGTATGCGGACAGCCAGCTCCTACAATGAGCAGTTCTTC. Translating gives CASSMRTASSYNEQFF.

This clonotype was counted between two and nine times. The J gene is TRBJ1-1, the V gene TRBV28, with D possibly TRBD1 on 5 matching bases. Trimming left V 3 bases short and J 7 bases short, with 9 bases between. The CDR3 length is 12 residues. Germline CDR1 reads MDHEN; CDR2 reads SYDVKM. The CDR3 sequence is CASSFRDGEAFF. As DNA, the CDR3 is TGTGCCAGCAGTTTTCGGGACGGTGAAGCTTTCTTT. Drawing the rest from reference TRBV28 and TRBJ1-1, the complete variable domain is DVKVTQSSRYLVKRTGEKVFLECVQDMDHENMFWYRQDPGLGLRLIYFSYDVKMKEKGDIPEGYSVSREKKERFSLILESASTNQTSMYLCASSFRDGEAFFGQGTRLTVV.

The V gene is TRBV5-1, the J gene TRBJ2-3, with a possible D match to TRBD1 (5 bases). From germline, CDR1 is SGHRS and CDR2 YFSETQ. Trimming stripped 2 bases from V and 4 bases from J, with 8 bases between. The CDR3 runs to 13 residues. Written as DNA, the CDR3 is TGCGCCAGCAGCTTTCCCAGGGCAGATACGCAGTATTTT. It yields the protein CASSFPRADTQYF.

This clonotype is a singleton in its sample. J is TRBJ2-2 and V is TRBV20-1; 12 nucleotides line up with TRBD2. The CDR3 loop spans 16 amino acids. Germline V gene sequence: CDR1 DFQATT, CDR2 SNEGSKA (reference sequence). Trimming took 1 base from V and 6 from J; bases not matched to a gene: 6. The CDR3 here is CSARAPSGRVAGELFF. The CDR3, as DNA: TGCAGTGCTAGAGCCCCTAGCGGGAGGGTCGCCGGGGAGCTGTTTTTT.

In regard to this clonotype: A read error may be the cause here, since a much bigger clone is one base away. The V and J genes are TRBV7-6 and TRBJ1-4; D is undetermined. This CDR3 is built from 14 residues. Per the germline V gene, CDR1 is SGHVS and CDR2 is FNYEAQ. The CDR3 here is CASSFSRKREKLLF. CDR3 in DNA: TGTGCCAGCAGCTTTTCCCGAAAACGGGAAAAACTGTTGTTT.

The table lists this clonotype with a few counts. The chain links TRBV11-2 to TRBJ1-2; D is ambiguous. V lost 0 bases and J 1 base, leaving 12 bases between the germline ends. The CDR3 runs to 16 residues. Looked up from germline, CDR1 is SGHAT and CDR2 is FQNNGV. The CDR3 bases are TGTGCCAGCAGCTTAGAGGGTGAAAGGATTAACTATGGCTACACCTTC. Translation: CASSLEGERINYGYTF.

Of note for this clonotype: Sequence at one end of the junction differs from germline and may be a read error. V is TRBV6-2 or TRBV6-3 and J is TRBJ1-6; 8 positions match TRBD1. The CDR3 totals 12 residues. The germline gives CDR1 MNHEY, CDR2 SVGEGT. The CDR3 reads CATSRGQETLHF. The CDR3 coding sequence is TGTGCCACCAGTCGGGGACAGGAGACCCTCCACTTT.

This clonotype was counted many times. This chain joins TRBV7-2 and TRBJ1-1; no reliable D call. V lost 3 bases and J 8 bases, leaving 13 bases between the germline ends. Per germline, CDR1 SGHTA and CDR2 FQGNSA. The CDR3 runs to 13 residues. CDR3 DNA sequence: TGTGCCAGCAGCTTTAGACAATTCGGAGAAGCTTTCTTT. Translation: CASSFRQFGEAFF. Full variable domain (outside the CDR3, taken from reference TRBV7-2 and TRBJ1-1): GAGVSQSPSNKVTEKGKDVELRCDPISGHTALYWYRQSLGQGLEFLIYFQGNSAPDKSGLPSDRFSAERTGGSVSTLTIQRTQQEDSAVYLCASSFRQFGEAFFGQGTRLTVV.